Following are 12 T cell receptor beta chains from one sample sequenced in a study of OX40 agonist ivuxolimab in advanced cancers. Data came from immunoSEQ multiplex PCR; TCRdb stores just in-frame clones and leaves some out. The sample shows some 64,000 clones, more than 90% of them seen only once. The starting material was CD4+ or CD8+ T cells sorted from blood, obtained in a trial of the OX40 agonist ivuxolimab. Receptors originate from an adult with an advanced solid tumor such as melanoma, head and neck, liver or kidney cancer.

CDR3 DNA: TGTGCCAGCTCACCACAGGTCAGGGGGCGCCTTCGTCCTAAGGGCAATGAGCAGTTCTTC. It encodes CASSPQVRGRLRPKGNEQFF. The chain has TRBV18 and TRBJ2-1; 8 bases fit TRBD1. The trim removed 1 base at V and 6 bases at J, leaving 20 bases unmatched. CDR3 length: 20 residues. CDR1 and CDR2 from the germline V gene are KGHSH and LQKENI.

The chain is built from TRBV6-5 and TRBJ2-3; 7 bases align to TRBD1. Per the germline V gene, CDR1 is MNHEY and CDR2 is SVGAGI. The CDR3 is made up of 14 amino acids. The J segment lost 2 bases and the V segment lost 6 bases, leaving 5 bases of the junction unmatched. The DNA of the CDR3 is TGTGCCAGCAGCGTTGACAGGGACACAGATACGCAGTATTTT. It is translated as CASSVDRDTDTQYF.

This clone showed up just once. The chain employs TRBV11-3 and TRBJ2-2; D may be TRBD1 or TRBD2 (5 bases each). The germline CDR1 and CDR2 sequences are SGHNT and YENEEA. V was trimmed by 3 bases and J by 7 bases, leaving 6 bases between them. This CDR3 spans 12 amino acids. CDR3 sequence reads: CASSLGVGELFF. CDR3 coding DNA: TGTGCCAGCAGCTTGGGGGTCGGGGAGCTGTTTTTT.

The V call is TRBV7-9, the J call TRBJ2-7; D is perhaps TRBD2 (5 bases). The CDR3 contains 15 residues. CDR1 is SEHNR, CDR2 FQNEAQ, per germline (reference sequence). The germline V and J ends were trimmed by 2 bases and 2 bases, with 13 bases remaining between them. The CDR3 reads CASSLTGGPTYEQYF. As DNA, the CDR3 is TGTGCCAGCAGCTTAACGGGCGGGCCTACCTACGAGCAGTACTTC.

V and J are TRBV5-8 and TRBJ2-7, with D tentatively TRBD2 (7 bases). CDR1 SGHTS and CDR2 YDEGEE come from the germline V gene. This CDR3 is built from 13 residues. V lost 7 bases to trimming and J lost 4 bases, with 15 bases between them. CDR3 region: CASCRGALYEQYF. The CDR3 nucleotides are TGTGCCAGCTGCCGGGGGGCGCTTTACGAGCAGTACTTC. Full variable domain (outside the CDR3, taken from reference TRBV5-8 and TRBJ2-7): EAGVTQSPTHLIKTRGQQATLRCSPISGHTSVYWYQQALGLGLQFLLWYDEGEERNRGNFPPRFSGRQFPNYSSELNVNALELEDSALYLCASCRGALYEQYFGPGTRLTVT.

J is TRBJ2-7 and V is TRBV6-6; maybe TRBD1 (7 bases). Germline-derived CDR1 and CDR2 are MNHNY and SVGAGI (reference sequence). The V and J ends lost 8 bases and 0 bases respectively, with 14 bases between them. This CDR3 region has 14 residues. The CDR3 DNA reads as TGTGCCAGCTACGCGGGGACAGTCTCCTACGAGCAGTACTTC. As protein: CASYAGTVSYEQYF.

The chain links TRBV6-1 to TRBJ2-7; D might be TRBD2 (6 bases). V was trimmed by 8 bases and J by 1 base, leaving 12 bases between them. The CDR3 sequence is 13 residues long. The germline CDR1 and CDR2 sequences are MNHNS and SASEGT. CDR3 sequence (DNA): TGTGCCAGCTCACCAGGGAGGTCCTACGAGCAGTACTTC. Translating it yields CASSPGRSYEQYF.

This chain links TRBV30 with TRBJ2-2; D remains unclear. The CDR3 has 13 amino acids. V dropped 2 bases and J dropped 11 bases, with 15 bases sitting between them. Germline CDR1 reads GTSNPN; CDR2 reads SVGIG (reference sequence). CDR3 in amino acids: CAWSSDQTTELFF. In DNA form, the CDR3 reads TGTGCCTGGAGTAGCGATCAGACGACAGAGCTGTTTTTT.

The chain joins TRBV7-6 to TRBJ2-3; D is possibly TRBD1 (6 bases). Germline CDR1 is SGHVS and CDR2 is FNYEAQ. CDR3 length: 12 residues. V lost 0 bases and J lost 8, with 6 bases in between. The CDR3 DNA reads TGTGCCAGCAGCTTAGCGGGGGCTACGCAGTATTTT. Translating gives CASSLAGATQYF.

This chain links TRBV19 with TRBJ1-5; D perhaps matches TRBD1 (5 bases). Looked up from germline, CDR1 is LNHDA and CDR2 is SQIVND (reference sequence). The CDR3 extends over 13 amino acids. Trimming left V 2 bases short and J 7 bases short, with 9 bases between. DNA of the CDR3: TGTGCCAGTAGTATACAGGGCCGGCAGCCCCAGCATTTT. It codes for CASSIQGRQPQHF.

The chain couples TRBV2 to TRBJ1-1, with 7 bases identical to TRBD1. This CDR3 has 13 residues. J was trimmed by 1 base and V by 6 bases; bases with no gene match: 2. CDR1 is SNHLY and CDR2 is FYNNEI in the germline V gene. CDR3 residues: CASRGTANTEAFF. CDR3 sequence (DNA): TGTGCCAGCAGGGGGACAGCGAACACTGAAGCTTTCTTT. Together with reference TRBV2 and TRBJ1-1, the CDR3 gives the full variable domain: EPEVTQTPSHQVTQMGQEVILRCVPISNHLYFYWYRQILGQKVEFLVSFYNNEISEKSEIFDDQFSVERPDGSNFTLKIRSTKLEDSAMYFCASRGTANTEAFFGQGTRLTVV.

This rearrangement joins TRBV6-5 to TRBJ2-2, with 14 positions matching TRBD2. V lost 5 bases and J lost 6; bases outside the gene matches: 2. Germline V CDR1 and CDR2: MNHEY, SVGAGI. The CDR3 totals 15 residues. CDR3 sequence reads: CASSRLAGGPGELFF. The CDR3 nucleotides are TGTGCCAGCAGTCGACTAGCGGGAGGGCCCGGGGAGCTGTTTTTT.